This T cell receptor beta chain was sequenced in a study of shared clonotypes between healthy human individuals. Positively selected for CCR7, the CD45RO-negative cells used as naive CD8 cells excluded terminally differentiated effector memory CD45RA+ cells. The assay was immunoSEQ multiplex PCR, and TCRdb's table has in-frame clones only and misses some. The sample lists about 2 million clones; approximately 95% were seen once. This receptor was taken from a man aged 18 to 29 in good health. Specimen: naive CD8+ T cells sorted from blood.

For the CDR3, the DNA is TGTGCCAGCAGCTTGAGTCTAACGGGGGGAATAGATACGCAGTATTTT. This codes for CASSLSLTGGIDTQYF. The chain joins TRBV5-6 to TRBJ2-3; TRBD2 matches 7 bases. This CDR3 is built from 16 residues. Unmatched junction bases numbered 10, after V lost 1 base and J lost 5 bases. The germline CDR1 and CDR2 sequences are SGHDT and YYEEEE. Supplemented by reference TRBV5-6 and TRBJ2-3, the full variable domain reads DAGVTQSPTHLIKTRGQQVTLRCSPKSGHDTVSWYQQALGQGPQFIFQYYEEEERQRGNFPDRFSGHQFPNYSSELNVNALLLGDSALYLCASSLSLTGGIDTQYFGPGTRLTVL.